The present TCR beta chain was sequenced within a study of shared clonotypes between healthy human individuals. Those who donated were healthy HIV-negative adults, with no recent acute infections or vaccinations reported. The CD4+ fraction was divided into a CD45RA+ naive subset and a CD45RA-negative memory subset. About this clone: Its target is not known.

Here immunoSEQ multiplex PCR was the method, and the copy in TCRdb shows in-frame clones only, minus some. The repertoire holds 2 million to 2.5 million clones, with roughly 96% as singletons. CDR1 is SEHNR, CDR2 FQNEAQ, per germline (reference sequence). The CDR3 is 14 amino acids. Between the trimmed V and J ends, which lost 5 bases and 1 base, there was a span of 9 bases. Regarding the study as a whole: It was the non-shared clonotypes that had lower generation probabilities than clonotypes shared by all four donors. Despite large depth, rarefaction showed incomplete sorted-subset sequencing.

Sequenced: naive CD4+ T cells sorted from blood. The subset denotes: CD45RA+ positively selected. This clonotype was obtained from a man younger than 35 in good health. The gene calls are TRBV7-9 and TRBJ1-3; D remains unclear. CDR3 loop: CASSNEWSGNTIYF. The CDR3 DNA follows: TGTGCCAGCAGCAACGAATGGTCTGGAAACACCATATATTTT.